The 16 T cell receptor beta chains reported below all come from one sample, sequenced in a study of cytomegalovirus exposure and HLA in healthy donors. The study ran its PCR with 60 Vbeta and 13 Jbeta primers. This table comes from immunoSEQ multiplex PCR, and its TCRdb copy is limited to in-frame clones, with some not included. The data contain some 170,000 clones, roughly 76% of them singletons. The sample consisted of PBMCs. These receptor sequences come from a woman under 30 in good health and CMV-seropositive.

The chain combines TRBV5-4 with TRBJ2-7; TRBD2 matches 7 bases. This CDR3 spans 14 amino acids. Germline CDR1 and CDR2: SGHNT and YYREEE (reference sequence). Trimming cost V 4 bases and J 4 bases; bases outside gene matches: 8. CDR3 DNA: TGTGCCAGCAGCCCAGGGAGGGAGTTTTACGAGCAGTACTTC. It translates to CASSPGREFYEQYF.

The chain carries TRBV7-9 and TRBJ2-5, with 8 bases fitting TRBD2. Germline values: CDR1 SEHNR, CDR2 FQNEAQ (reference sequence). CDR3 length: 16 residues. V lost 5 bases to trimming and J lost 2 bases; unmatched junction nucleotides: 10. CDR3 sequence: CASSPPGLVVQETQYF. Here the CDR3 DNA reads TGTGCCAGCAGCCCACCGGGACTAGTGGTTCAAGAGACCCAGTACTTC.

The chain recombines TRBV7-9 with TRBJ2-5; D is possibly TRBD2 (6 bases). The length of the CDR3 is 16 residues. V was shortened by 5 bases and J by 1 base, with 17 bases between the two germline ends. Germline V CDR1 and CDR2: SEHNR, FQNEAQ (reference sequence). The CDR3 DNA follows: TGTGCCAGCAGCGAGAGCACCGGGACTCCCCAAGAGACCCAGTACTTC. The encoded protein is CASSESTGTPQETQYF.

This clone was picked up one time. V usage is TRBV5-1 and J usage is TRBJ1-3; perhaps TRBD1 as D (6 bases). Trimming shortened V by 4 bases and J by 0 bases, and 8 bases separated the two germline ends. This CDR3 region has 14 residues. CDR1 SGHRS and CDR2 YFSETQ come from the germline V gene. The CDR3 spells CASSPDSSGNTIYF. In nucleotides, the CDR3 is TGCGCCAGCAGCCCGGACAGCTCTGGAAACACCATATATTTT.

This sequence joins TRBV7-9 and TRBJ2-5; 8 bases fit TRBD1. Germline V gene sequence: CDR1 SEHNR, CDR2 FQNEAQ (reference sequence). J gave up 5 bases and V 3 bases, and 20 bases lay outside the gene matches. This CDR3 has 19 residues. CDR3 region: CASSFPPLRGRRSGETQYF. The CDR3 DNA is TGTGCCAGCAGCTTTCCCCCCCTCAGGGGGCGCAGGTCGGGGGAGACCCAGTACTTC.

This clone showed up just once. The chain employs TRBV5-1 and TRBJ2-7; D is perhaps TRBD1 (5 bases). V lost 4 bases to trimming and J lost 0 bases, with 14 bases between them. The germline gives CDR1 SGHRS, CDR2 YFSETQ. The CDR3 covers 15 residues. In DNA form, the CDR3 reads TGCGCCAGCAGCCCCCCCGTAAGGGGCTCCTACGAGCAGTACTTC. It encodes CASSPPVRGSYEQYF.

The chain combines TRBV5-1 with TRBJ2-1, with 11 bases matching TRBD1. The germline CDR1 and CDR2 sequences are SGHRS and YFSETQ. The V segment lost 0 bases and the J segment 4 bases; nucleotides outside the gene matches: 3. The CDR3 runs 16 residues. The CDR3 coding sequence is TGCGCCAGCAGCTTGGGGGACAGGGGGGGATACAATGAGCAGTTCTTC. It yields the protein CASSLGDRGGYNEQFF.

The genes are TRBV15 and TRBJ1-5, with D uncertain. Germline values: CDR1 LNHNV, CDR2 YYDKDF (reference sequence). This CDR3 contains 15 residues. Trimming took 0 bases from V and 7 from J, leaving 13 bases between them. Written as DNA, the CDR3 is TGTGCCACCAGCAGAGATCCTCAGGAGGGACAGCCCCAGCATTTT. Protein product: CATSRDPQEGQPQHF.

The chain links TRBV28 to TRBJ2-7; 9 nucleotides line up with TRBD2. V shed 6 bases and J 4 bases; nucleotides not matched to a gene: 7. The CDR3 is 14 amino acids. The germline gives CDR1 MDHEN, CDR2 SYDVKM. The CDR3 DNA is TGTGCCAGCAGAAATAGCGGGGGCCGATACGAGCAGTACTTC. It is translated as CASRNSGGRYEQYF. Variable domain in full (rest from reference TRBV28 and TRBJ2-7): DVKVTQSSRYLVKRTGEKVFLECVQDMDHENMFWYRQDPGLGLRLIYFSYDVKMKEKGDIPEGYSVSREKKERFSLILESASTNQTSMYLCASRNSGGRYEQYFGPGTRLTVT.

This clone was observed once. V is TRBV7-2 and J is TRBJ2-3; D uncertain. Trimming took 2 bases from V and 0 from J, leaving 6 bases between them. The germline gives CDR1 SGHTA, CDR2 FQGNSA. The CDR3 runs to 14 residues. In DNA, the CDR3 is TGTGCCAGCAGCTTACTACTAAGCACAGATACGCAGTATTTT. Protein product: CASSLLLSTDTQYF. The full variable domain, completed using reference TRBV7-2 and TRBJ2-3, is GAGVSQSPSNKVTEKGKDVELRCDPISGHTALYWYRQSLGQGLEFLIYFQGNSAPDKSGLPSDRFSAERTGGSVSTLTIQRTQQEDSAVYLCASSLLLSTDTQYFGPGTRLTVL.

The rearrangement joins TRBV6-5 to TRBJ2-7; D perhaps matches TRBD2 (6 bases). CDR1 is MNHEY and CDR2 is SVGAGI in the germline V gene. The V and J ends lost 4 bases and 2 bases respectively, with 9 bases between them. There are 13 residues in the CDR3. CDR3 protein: CASSWGLPYEQYF. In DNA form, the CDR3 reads TGTGCCAGCAGTTGGGGACTGCCCTACGAGCAGTACTTC.

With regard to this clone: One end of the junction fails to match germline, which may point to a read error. CDR3 in amino acids: CASSLAVTRSEDF. CDR3 DNA sequence: TGTGCCAGCAGCTTGGCCGTCACTAGGTCAGAGGACTTC. This chain connects TRBV5-4 to TRBJ2-7; D perhaps matches TRBD2 (5 bases). The CDR3 extends over 13 amino acids. CDR1 and CDR2 from the germline V gene are SGHNT and YYREEE (reference sequence).

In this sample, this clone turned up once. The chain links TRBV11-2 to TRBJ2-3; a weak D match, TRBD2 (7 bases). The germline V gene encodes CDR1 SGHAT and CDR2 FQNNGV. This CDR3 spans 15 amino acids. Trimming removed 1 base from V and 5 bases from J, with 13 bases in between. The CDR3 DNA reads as TGTGCCAGCAGCTTAGTTGGGGGGGCTCGAGATACGCAGTATTTT. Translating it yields CASSLVGGARDTQYF.

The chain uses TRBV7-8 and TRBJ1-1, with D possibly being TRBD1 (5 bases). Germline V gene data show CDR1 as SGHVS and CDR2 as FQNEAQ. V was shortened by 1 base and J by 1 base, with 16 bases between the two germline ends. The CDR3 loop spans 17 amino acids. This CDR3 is CASSLEASGISNTEAFF. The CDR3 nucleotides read TGTGCCAGCAGCTTAGAGGCATCAGGGATTTCGAACACTGAAGCTTTCTTT.

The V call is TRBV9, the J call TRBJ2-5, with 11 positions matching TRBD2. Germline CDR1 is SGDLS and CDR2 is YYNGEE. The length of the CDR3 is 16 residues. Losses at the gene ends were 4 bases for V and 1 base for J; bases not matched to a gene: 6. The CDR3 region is CASSTFSGGGQETQYF. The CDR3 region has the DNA TGTGCCAGCAGCACCTTTAGCGGGGGGGGCCAAGAGACCCAGTACTTC.

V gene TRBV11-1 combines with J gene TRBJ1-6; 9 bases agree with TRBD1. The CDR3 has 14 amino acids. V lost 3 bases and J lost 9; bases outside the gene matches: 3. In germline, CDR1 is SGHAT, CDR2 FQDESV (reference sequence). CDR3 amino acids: CASSLGQGASPLHF. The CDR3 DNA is TGTGCCAGCAGCTTGGGACAGGGAGCTTCACCCCTCCACTTT.